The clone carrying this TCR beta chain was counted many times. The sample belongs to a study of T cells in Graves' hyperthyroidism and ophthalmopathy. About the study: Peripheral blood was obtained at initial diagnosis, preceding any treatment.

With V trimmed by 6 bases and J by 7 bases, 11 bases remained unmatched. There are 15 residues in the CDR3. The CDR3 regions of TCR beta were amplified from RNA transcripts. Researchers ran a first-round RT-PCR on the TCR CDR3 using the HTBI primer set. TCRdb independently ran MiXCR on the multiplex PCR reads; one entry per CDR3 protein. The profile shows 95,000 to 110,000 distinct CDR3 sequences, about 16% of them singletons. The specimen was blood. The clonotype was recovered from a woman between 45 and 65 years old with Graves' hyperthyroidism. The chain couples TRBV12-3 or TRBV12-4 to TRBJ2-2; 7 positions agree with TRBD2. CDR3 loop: CASSPPGLLGGELFF. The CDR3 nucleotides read TGTGCCAGCAGCCCTCCGGGACTATTGGGCGGGGAGCTGTTTTTT.